This T cell receptor beta chain was retrieved from a study of preoperative IRX-2 immunotherapy in early breast cancer. The sample's treatment: preoperative locoregional IRX-2 cytokine immunotherapy. Samples came from a phase Ib trial of preoperative locoregional IRX-2 cytokine immunotherapy. Here immunoSEQ multiplex PCR was the method, and the copy in TCRdb shows in-frame clones only, minus some. The sample has around 62,000 clones, approximately 94% seen once. CDR3 length: 12 residues. V was clipped by 4 bases and J by 3 bases, with 6 bases between them. From germline, CDR1 is KGHSH and CDR2 LQKENI. Sampling was performed from a patient treated with IRX-2 immunotherapy. This TCR was recovered from a human donor with breast cancer. The rearrangement uses TRBV18 and TRBJ1-1, with D possibly matching TRBD1 (5 bases). The CDR3 DNA reads as TGTGCCAGCTCACTGGGGGACACTGAAGCTTTCTTT. This translates into CASSLGDTEAFF.